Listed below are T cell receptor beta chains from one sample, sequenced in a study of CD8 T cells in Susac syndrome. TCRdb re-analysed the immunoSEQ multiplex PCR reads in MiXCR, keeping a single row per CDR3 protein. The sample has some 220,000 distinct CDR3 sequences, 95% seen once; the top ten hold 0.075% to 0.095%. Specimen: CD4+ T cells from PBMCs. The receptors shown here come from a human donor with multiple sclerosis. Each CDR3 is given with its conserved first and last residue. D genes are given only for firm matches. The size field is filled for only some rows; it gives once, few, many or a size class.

CDR3aa: CSVEAGGNTEAFF; CDR3nt: TGCAGCGTTGAGGCTGGGGGGAACACTGAAGCTTTCTTT; len: 13; d_gene: -; v_gene: TRBV29-1; abundance: -; j_gene: TRBJ1-1
CDR3aa: CASGLVQGRNSNQPQHF; CDR3nt: TGTGCTAGTGGTTTGGTACAGGGCCGGAATAGCAATCAGCCCCAGCATTTT; len: 17; d_gene: -; v_gene: TRBV12-5; abundance: -; j_gene: TRBJ1-5
CDR3aa: CASSETGGLGYTF; CDR3nt: TGTGCCAGCAGTGAGACAGGGGGTCTTGGCTACACCTTC; len: 13; d_gene: TRBD1; v_gene: TRBV2; abundance: -; j_gene: TRBJ1-2
CDR3aa: CASSPDRTGIYNEQFF; CDR3nt: TGTGCCAGCTCACCAGATCGGACAGGGATTTACAATGAGCAGTTCTTC; len: 16; d_gene: TRBD1; v_gene: TRBV18; abundance: -; j_gene: TRBJ2-1
CDR3aa: CASSYRVYEQYF; CDR3nt: TGTGCCAGCAGCTACAGGGTTTACGAGCAGTACTTC; len: 12; d_gene: -; v_gene: TRBV5-8; abundance: -; j_gene: TRBJ2-7
CDR3aa: CASSILTSRGGDTQYF; CDR3nt: TGTGCCAGCAGTATTTTGACTAGCCGCGGAGGAGATACGCAGTATTTT; len: 16; d_gene: TRBD2; v_gene: TRBV27; abundance: -; j_gene: TRBJ2-3
CDR3aa: CSPRLAGRTDTQYF; CDR3nt: TGCAGCCCCCGACTAGCGGGACGGACAGATACGCAGTATTTT; len: 14; d_gene: TRBD2; v_gene: TRBV29-1; abundance: -; j_gene: TRBJ2-3
CDR3aa: CASSLSSGSRRAEQYF; CDR3nt: TGCGCCAGCAGCTTGAGTAGCGGGAGTAGGAGAGCCGAGCAGTACTTC; len: 16; d_gene: TRBD2; v_gene: TRBV5-1; abundance: -; j_gene: TRBJ2-7
CDR3aa: CASSIGGQGRGNEQFF; CDR3nt: TGTGCCAGTAGTATAGGAGGACAGGGACGAGGGAATGAGCAGTTCTTC; len: 16; d_gene: TRBD1; v_gene: TRBV19; abundance: -; j_gene: TRBJ2-1
CDR3aa: CASRSQSSGNTIYF; CDR3nt: TGTGCCAGCAGGTCACAGAGCTCTGGAAACACCATATATTTT; len: 14; d_gene: -; v_gene: TRBV2; abundance: -; j_gene: TRBJ1-3
CDR3aa: CASSPDRVNREAFF; CDR3nt: TGTGCCAGCAGCCCGGACAGGGTGAATAGAGAAGCTTTCTTT; len: 14; d_gene: TRBD1; v_gene: TRBV3-1; abundance: -; j_gene: TRBJ1-1
CDR3aa: CASSQEGRPTGAFF; CDR3nt: TGTGCCAGCAGCCAAGAGGGACGGCCCACGGGAGCTTTCTTT; len: 14; d_gene: -; v_gene: TRBV3-1; abundance: once; j_gene: TRBJ1-1
CDR3aa: CASSVGGGSTDTQYF; CDR3nt: TGTGCCAGCAGCGTCGGCGGGGGGAGCACAGATACGCAGTATTTT; len: 15; d_gene: TRBD2; v_gene: TRBV9; abundance: -; j_gene: TRBJ2-3
CDR3aa: CASSHTGGPNQPQHF; CDR3nt: TGCGCCAGCAGTCACACAGGGGGTCCTAATCAGCCCCAGCATTTT; len: 15; d_gene: TRBD1; v_gene: TRBV23-1; abundance: -; j_gene: TRBJ1-5
CDR3aa: CASSLNKVYPLHF; CDR3nt: TGTGCCAGCAGCCTTAACAAAGTCTATCCTCTCCACTTT; len: 13; d_gene: -; v_gene: TRBV7-2; abundance: -; j_gene: TRBJ1-6
CDR3aa: CSARQHKANSYEQYF; CDR3nt: TGCAGTGCTAGACAGCACAAGGCCAACTCCTACGAGCAGTACTTC; len: 15; d_gene: -; v_gene: TRBV20-1; abundance: once; j_gene: TRBJ2-7
CDR3aa: CASSLRLPSGGLSYEQYF; CDR3nt: TGTGCCAGCAGTCTCCGACTCCCTAGCGGGGGTCTCTCCTACGAGCAGTACTTC; len: 18; d_gene: TRBD2; v_gene: TRBV27; abundance: -; j_gene: TRBJ2-7
CDR3aa: CASSRRTSGYNEQFF; CDR3nt: TGTGCCAGCAGTAGACGGACTAGCGGCTACAATGAGCAGTTCTTC; len: 15; d_gene: TRBD2; v_gene: TRBV27; abundance: -; j_gene: TRBJ2-1
CDR3aa: CASRLSGANTGELFF; CDR3nt: TGTGCCAGCAGACTGAGCGGGGCGAACACCGGGGAGCTGTTTTTT; len: 15; d_gene: TRBD2; v_gene: TRBV6-2/TRBV6-3; abundance: -; j_gene: TRBJ2-2
CDR3aa: CATSDLSGQPQHF; CDR3nt: TGTGCCACCAGTGATTTGTCAGGTCAGCCCCAGCATTTT; len: 13; d_gene: -; v_gene: TRBV24-1; abundance: -; j_gene: TRBJ1-5
CDR3aa: CASSPGGVSGANVLTF; CDR3nt: TGCGCCAGCAGCCCGGGAGGGGTCTCTGGGGCCAACGTCCTGACTTTC; len: 16; d_gene: TRBD2; v_gene: TRBV5-1; abundance: -; j_gene: TRBJ2-6